This record concerns one TCR beta chain sequence. Trimming stripped 0 bases from V and 1 base from J, with 8 bases between. Germline values: CDR1 SEHNR, CDR2 FQNEAQ (reference sequence). CDR3 length: 15 amino acids. This sample is drawn from a study of identical twins' blood T cells. TCRdb reprocessed the 5' RACE reads with MiXCR, giving one entry per CDR3 protein. The table includes 300,000 to 450,000 distinct CDR3 sequences, under 30% detected once. Sequencing input: PBMCs. The clonotype was recovered from a woman aged 18-50 years in good health. V and J are TRBV7-9 and TRBJ2-3; D is unresolved. CDR3 amino acids: CASSLAPLRTDTQYF. The CDR3 DNA reads as TGTGCCAGCAGCTTAGCCCCCCTACGCACAGATACGCAGTATTTT.